These 11 T cell receptor beta chains were all obtained from the same sample, sequenced in a study of CD4+ T cells in melanoma. Using immunoSEQ multiplex PCR, the repertoire was profiled, and TCRdb retains in-frame clones only, with some absent. The sample includes 110,000 to 150,000 clones, about 90% of them seen just once. The receptor set was obtained from a human donor with melanoma.

The chain uses TRBV5-4 and TRBJ1-3, with D unclear. The ends were cut back, 1 base at V and 4 bases at J, with 6 bases in the middle. CDR3 size: 13 residues. Per germline, CDR1 SGHNT and CDR2 YYREEE (reference sequence). The CDR3 loop is CASSLFGGNTIYF. CDR3 bases: TGTGCCAGCAGCTTGTTCGGGGGAAACACCATATATTTT.

This chain joins TRBV7-2 and TRBJ1-6; D remains unclear. The CDR3 has 13 residues. Per germline, CDR1 SGHTA and CDR2 FQGNSA. Trimming took 4 bases from V and 7 from J, leaving 8 bases between them. The CDR3 protein is CASSSTRNSPLHF. The CDR3 nucleotides read TGTGCCAGCAGCTCCACCCGGAATTCACCCCTCCACTTT.

The chain is built from TRBV29-1 and TRBJ2-5; D is uncertain. V lost 3 bases and J lost 4, with 15 bases in between. The CDR3 has 14 residues. In germline, CDR1 is SQVTM, CDR2 ANQGSEA. CDR3 amino acids: CSVDPSLGPETQYF. CDR3 coding DNA: TGCAGCGTTGATCCGTCGCTCGGCCCAGAGACCCAGTACTTC.

The chain is built from TRBV10-1 and TRBJ2-7; D is perhaps TRBD1 or TRBD2 (5 bases each). The CDR3 consists of 13 residues. Germline CDR1 reads WNHNN; CDR2 reads SYGVQD (reference sequence). V dropped 2 bases and J dropped 4 bases, with 9 bases sitting between them. CDR3 amino acids: CASSEGTGYEQYF. For the CDR3, the DNA is TGCGCCAGCAGTGAGGGGACGGGTTACGAGCAGTACTTC.

This chain connects TRBV5-8 to TRBJ2-2; 10 bases are a match to TRBD1. The V gene end was trimmed by 5 bases and the J gene end by 6 bases; junction bases not matched to a gene: 10. CDR1 and CDR2 (germline): SGHTS, YDEGEE. The length of the CDR3 is 16 residues. The DNA for the CDR3 is TGTGCCAGCAGATTCCCGGGACAGGGGAGGGCCGGGGAGCTGTTTTTT. Amino acid sequence: CASRFPGQGRAGELFF.

The rearrangement joins TRBV27 to TRBJ2-7, with 10 bases aligning to TRBD1. The length of the CDR3 is 15 residues. Trimming removed 6 bases from V and 2 bases from J; junction bases left unmatched: 7. Germline CDR1 is MNHEY and CDR2 is SMNVEV (reference sequence). The CDR3 DNA follows: TGTGCCAGCAGGCGCGTAGGGACAGGGGCCTACGAGCAGTACTTC. Protein: CASRRVGTGAYEQYF.

The chain is built from TRBV5-8 and TRBJ2-1, with 11 bases identical to TRBD2. V was pared by 4 bases and J by 4 bases, with 4 bases of the junction left unmatched. This CDR3 contains 15 residues. Per the germline V gene, CDR1 is SGHTS and CDR2 is YDEGEE. Here the CDR3 reads CASSRRLAGYNEQFF. CDR3 bases: TGTGCCAGCAGCCGTAGACTAGCGGGGTACAATGAGCAGTTCTTC.

The chain combines TRBV5-1 with TRBJ2-3; D is undetermined. This CDR3 spans 16 amino acids. CDR1 is SGHRS and CDR2 is YFSETQ in the germline V gene. Deletions cut 0 bases from V and 2 bases from J, with 13 bases between. The CDR3 is CASSLAGSILTDTQYF. The CDR3 nucleotides read TGCGCCAGCAGCTTGGCCGGCAGTATACTCACAGATACGCAGTATTTT. Full variable domain (remainder filled in from reference TRBV5-1 and TRBJ2-3): KAGVTQTPRYLIKTRGQQVTLSCSPISGHRSVSWYQQTPGQGLQFLFEYFSETQRNKGNFPGRFSGRQFSNSRSEMNVSTLELGDSALYLCASSLAGSILTDTQYFGPGTRLTVL.

V is TRBV15 and J is TRBJ1-5, with D possibly TRBD1 on 5 matching bases. Trimming pared 0 bases from V and 4 bases from J, leaving 7 bases between. The CDR3 covers 14 residues. Looked up from germline, CDR1 is LNHNV and CDR2 is YYDKDF (reference sequence). The CDR3 DNA reads TGTGCCACCAGCAGAGATGGGGGGAATCAGCCCCAGCATTTT. Amino acid sequence: CATSRDGGNQPQHF.

The gene calls are TRBV5-6 and TRBJ2-2; TRBD2 matches at 12 bases. Looked up from germline, CDR1 is SGHDT and CDR2 is YYEEEE. V shed 5 bases, J shed 5 bases, and the junction held 7 bases outside the gene matches. This CDR3 is 16 amino acids long. This chain's CDR3 is CASRPLGLAGTGELFF. DNA of the CDR3: TGTGCCAGCAGACCATTGGGACTAGCGGGTACCGGGGAGCTGTTTTTT. Full variable domain (outside the CDR3, taken from reference TRBV5-6 and TRBJ2-2): DAGVTQSPTHLIKTRGQQVTLRCSPKSGHDTVSWYQQALGQGPQFIFQYYEEEERQRGNFPDRFSGHQFPNYSSELNVNALLLGDSALYLCASRPLGLAGTGELFFGEGSRLTVL.

This clone was seen only once. CDR3 sequence reads: CASRPTGVNTEAFF. The DNA of the CDR3 is TGTGCCAGTAGGCCGACAGGGGTAAACACTGAAGCTTTCTTT. The chain carries TRBV19 and TRBJ1-1; TRBD1 matches at 8 bases. This CDR3 contains 14 residues. CDR1 is LNHDA, CDR2 SQIVND, per germline (reference sequence). With V trimmed by 6 bases and J by 2 bases, 5 bases remained unmatched.